The rows below give T cell receptor beta chains drawn from one sample of a study of T-cell reconstitution after alpha-beta-depleted transplantation in children. TCRdb analysed the PCR reads with MiXCR anew, one entry per CDR3 protein. The sample yields approximately 350,000 distinct CDR3 sequences, about 9.4% seen once. The material was PBMCs from the stem cell graft donor, obtained from the stem cell graft. All receptors derive from a human donor who donated a stem cell graft to a child with acute lymphoblastic leukemia. Both conserved end residues are part of each CDR3. A D gene is named only where the DNA matches it firmly. Clone sizes are given selectively: once, few, many, or a class where the clone is expanded.

>few|NA|TRBJ2-4|TRBV4-3
TGCGCCAGCAGCCAAGAACAGGACAGAGGAGTCAAAAACATTCAGTACTTC
CASSQEQDRGVKNIQYF
>NA|TRBD2|TRBJ2-1|TRBV6-5
TGTGCCAGCAGTTACACTAGCGGGCCCTCTCATGAGCAGTTCTTC
CASSYTSGPSHEQFF
>few|TRBD2|TRBJ2-7|TRBV6-2/TRBV6-3
TGTGCCAGCAGCTCCCTGTCGACTAGCGGGAACGTGGAGCAGTACTTC
CASSSLSTSGNVEQYF
>NA|TRBD1|TRBJ2-5|TRBV28
TGTGCCAGCAGTCAGACAGGGCCGGAGACCCAGTACTTC
CASSQTGPETQYF
>many|TRBD1|TRBJ2-7|TRBV29-1
TGCAGCGTTGGGACAGGCGCGGGCTACGAGCAGTACTTC
CSVGTGAGYEQYF
>NA|TRBD1|TRBJ1-1|TRBV14
TGTGCCAGCAGCCCCAGGACAGGACCCATGAACACTGAAGCTTTCTTT
CASSPRTGPMNTEAFF
>few|TRBD1|TRBJ2-5|TRBV7-9
TGTGCCAGCAGCTTAGGAGCAGGGGGCGTACGAAACCAAGAGACCCAGTACTTC
CASSLGAGGVRNQETQYF
>few|TRBD1|TRBJ2-5|TRBV4-2
TGTGCCAGCAGCCACGATACCGGGACAGGACAAGAGACCCAGTACTTC
CASSHDTGTGQETQYF
>NA|NA|TRBJ2-5|TRBV27
TGTGCCAGCAGTTCTGTCAGGGACGTCCAAGAGACCCAGTACTTC
CASSSVRDVQETQYF
>few|TRBD1|TRBJ2-3|TRBV9
TGTGCCAGCAGCGTAGGGGCAGGGGGACCTCCGGGGTTGATAACAGATACGCAGTATTTT
CASSVGAGGPPGLITDTQYF
>NA|NA|TRBJ2-5|TRBV5-5
TGTGCCAGCAGCTTGGGACACAACCCCCTGAGAGAGACCCAGTACTTC
CASSLGHNPLRETQYF
>NA|NA|TRBJ2-3|TRBV6-2/TRBV6-3
TGTGCCAGCAGACTCACAGGGAGTGATACGCAGTATTTT
CASRLTGSDTQYF
>NA|NA|TRBJ2-1|TRBV7-8
TGTGCCAGCAGCTTAACGGGGTCGGGCAATGAGCAGTTCTTC
CASSLTGSGNEQFF
>many|NA|TRBJ1-1|TRBV9
TGTGCCAGCAGCGCCCTCACGAACACTGAAGCTTTCTTT
CASSALTNTEAFF
>few|TRBD2|TRBJ2-1|TRBV9
TGTGCCAGCAGCGTAGAACTAGCGGGAATAAAGCAGTTCTTC
CASSVELAGIKQFF
>few|NA|TRBJ1-1|TRBV4-1
TGCGCCAGCAGCCCACCACACCTGATGAACACTGAAGCTTTCTTT
CASSPPHLMNTEAFF
>many|NA|TRBJ2-7|TRBV5-1
TGCGCCAGCAGCCTCCGGTTCCACGAGCAGTACTTC
CASSLRFHEQYF
>many|NA|TRBJ1-2|TRBV7-9
TGTGCCAGCAGCTTGTATACCCAGGCGACCTACACCTTC
CASSLYTQATYTF
>NA|TRBD1|TRBJ2-2|TRBV5-1
TGCGCCAGCAGCTTGTGGGACAGGGTCACCGGGGAGCTGTTTTTT
CASSLWDRVTGELFF